These 18 T cell receptor beta chains were sequenced from one sample in a study of blood T cell repertoires in COVID-19. Method: immunoSEQ multiplex PCR; TCRdb's copy keeps in-frame clones and lacks some. This table has 65,000 to 80,000 clones, approximately 91% appearing once. The sample consisted of peripheral blood. All receptors derive from a man in his sixties or seventies with active or convalescent COVID-19.

The chain employs TRBV19 and TRBJ2-5; D unclear. The CDR3 covers 12 residues. V was trimmed by 6 bases and J by 6 bases, leaving 11 bases between them. Germline values: CDR1 LNHDA, CDR2 SQIVND (reference sequence). In nucleotides, the CDR3 is TGTGCCAGTAGGGGCCCTTTCCAGACCCAGTACTTC. This codes for CASRGPFQTQYF.

This sequence joins TRBV28 and TRBJ2-5; TRBD2 matches 13 bases. The CDR3 loop spans 15 amino acids. The germline V gene has CDR1 MDHEN and CDR2 SYDVKM. Trimming removed 8 bases from V and 2 bases from J; junction bases left unmatched: 5. The CDR3 region has the DNA TGTGCCAGCCTCGGACTAGCGGGAGTGCAAGAGACCCAGTACTTC. Translating gives CASLGLAGVQETQYF.

The chain uses TRBV12-3 or TRBV12-4 and TRBJ1-1, with D possibly being TRBD1 (5 bases). V lost 6 bases and J lost 4, with 12 bases in between. The CDR3 consists of 13 residues. CDR3 DNA sequence: TGTGCCAGCAGCAAAGACAGCCCCACTGAAGCTTTCTTT. Translated: CASSKDSPTEAFF.

The chain links TRBV19 to TRBJ2-1, with D possibly TRBD1 on 5 matching bases. Germline V gene data show CDR1 as LNHDA and CDR2 as SQIVND (reference sequence). The germline V and J ends were trimmed by 5 bases and 7 bases, with 12 bases remaining between them. The CDR3 is 13 residues long. The DNA of the CDR3 is TGTGCCAGTAGTTCCAGGGTTTTTAATGAGCAGTTCTTC. Residues: CASSSRVFNEQFF.

The chain joins TRBV6-5 to TRBJ2-7, with 8 bases aligning to TRBD2. The germline CDR1 and CDR2 sequences are MNHEY and SVGAGI. V shed 5 bases, J shed 6 bases, and the junction held 9 bases outside the gene matches. CDR3 length equals 14 residues. For the CDR3, the DNA is TGTGCCAGCAGTCCCAGGACTAGCTTCGGCGAGCAGTACTTC. The encoded protein is CASSPRTSFGEQYF.

V usage is TRBV5-1 and J usage is TRBJ1-4; 8 bases agree with TRBD1. Germline loops: CDR1 SGHRS, CDR2 YFSETQ. V shed 4 bases, J shed 2 bases, and the junction held 4 bases outside the gene matches. CDR3 length equals 15 residues. As DNA, the CDR3 is TGCGCCAGCAGCCCCAGGACAGGGACTAATGAAAAACTGTTTTTT. As protein: CASSPRTGTNEKLFF.

The V gene is TRBV28, the J gene TRBJ1-5; the match to TRBD1 covers 7 bases. Germline V lookup: CDR1 MDHEN, CDR2 SYDVKM. Losses at the gene ends were 5 bases for V and 6 bases for J; bases not matched to a gene: 4. This CDR3 has 13 amino acids. CDR3 DNA sequence: TGTGCCAGCAGTGACAGGGTAGGTCAGCCCCAGCATTTT. This codes for CASSDRVGQPQHF.

The rearrangement uses TRBV6-5 and TRBJ1-2; weak D call: TRBD1 (6 bases). The ends were cut back, 8 bases at V and 2 bases at J, with 18 bases in the middle. The CDR3 has 15 amino acids. CDR1 and CDR2 (germline): MNHEY, SVGAGI. Written as DNA, the CDR3 is TGTGCCAGCGTCCTAGCACAGGGTGTCAACTATGGCTACACCTTC. This sequence encodes CASVLAQGVNYGYTF.

The rearrangement joins TRBV10-3 to TRBJ2-7; 10 bases are shared with TRBD2. The CDR3 loop spans 14 amino acids. CDR1 ENHRY and CDR2 SYGVKD come from the germline V gene. V shed 6 bases and J 3 bases; nucleotides not matched to a gene: 5. In DNA, the CDR3 is TGTGCCATCAGACCCCGGACTAGCGGCTACGAGCAGTACTTC. Translated: CAIRPRTSGYEQYF.

The V call is TRBV6-5, the J call TRBJ1-2, with D possibly being TRBD1 (6 bases). This CDR3 contains 16 residues. V was trimmed by 0 bases and J by 4 bases, leaving 15 bases between them. Germline-derived CDR1 and CDR2 are MNHEY and SVGAGI. Here the CDR3 reads CASSYSSGQHSYGYTF. CDR3 DNA sequence: TGTGCCAGCAGTTACTCCTCGGGACAACATAGCTATGGCTACACCTTC.

This chain connects TRBV27 to TRBJ1-5, with D unclear. Germline lookup yields CDR1 MNHEY and CDR2 SMNVEV (reference sequence). The CDR3 spans 14 residues. V lost 7 bases and J 0 bases, leaving 10 bases between the germline ends. CDR3 amino acids: CASKVGYSNQPQHF. DNA of the CDR3: TGTGCCAGCAAGGTCGGGTATAGCAATCAGCCCCAGCATTTT.

This chain links TRBV6-5 with TRBJ1-3; tentative D call: TRBD1 (5 bases). V was shortened by 6 bases and J by 0 bases, with 12 bases between the two germline ends. Per germline, CDR1 MNHEY and CDR2 SVGAGI. The CDR3 consists of 15 residues. CDR3 residues: CASRPAGGSGNTIYF. The DNA for the CDR3 is TGTGCCAGCAGACCTGCGGGGGGCTCTGGAAACACCATATATTTT.

CDR3 sequence: CASEGQGPAGNTIYF. The CDR3 nucleotides read TGTGCCAGCGAAGGGCAGGGGCCGGCCGGAAACACCATATATTTT. The chain couples TRBV25-1 to TRBJ1-3; TRBD1 is a possible D gene (6 bases). Germline V gene sequence: CDR1 MGHDK, CDR2 SYGVNS. The CDR3 totals 15 residues. Trimming stripped 8 bases from V and 4 bases from J, with 18 bases between.

This clone turned up a few times. The chain joins TRBV6-4 to TRBJ1-4; D ambiguous. Germline V gene lookup returns CDR1 MRHNA and CDR2 SNTAGT. This CDR3 region has 14 residues. The V end lost 6 bases, the J end lost 7 bases, and 15 bases lay between the germline ends. The CDR3 bases are TGTGCCAGCAGATCGGGGTTCAAGGGTGAAAAACTGTTTTTT. Translating gives CASRSGFKGEKLFF.

CDR3 bases: TGCGCCAGCAGCCAAGGGCTATTGGGCAGTCTGAACACTGAAGCTTTCTTT. This gives the protein CASSQGLLGSLNTEAFF. This chain links TRBV4-1 with TRBJ1-1; no firm D call. V gave up 1 base and J gave up 0 bases, with 15 bases separating them. The CDR3 contains 17 residues. Germline V gene sequence: CDR1 MGHRA, CDR2 YSYEKL.

The V call is TRBV2, the J call TRBJ1-4; TRBD1 matches 7 bases. The CDR3 sequence is 14 residues long. J gave up 0 bases and V 6 bases, and 1 base lay outside the gene matches. In germline, CDR1 is SNHLY, CDR2 FYNNEI. CDR3 in DNA: TGTGCCAGCAGGGGGACAGCAACTAATGAAAAACTGTTTTTT. Translation: CASRGTATNEKLFF.

For the CDR3, the DNA is TGTGCCAGCAGTTCCTGGGGACAGCTAAACGAGCAGTACTTC. This sequence encodes CASSSWGQLNEQYF. V usage is TRBV6-5 and J usage is TRBJ2-7; 7 bases match TRBD1. This CDR3 is built from 14 residues. The germline CDR1 and CDR2 sequences are MNHEY and SVGAGI. J was trimmed by 5 bases and V by 4 bases; bases with no gene match: 8.

The genes are TRBV28 and TRBJ1-5; 9 nucleotides align to TRBD1. The CDR3 runs to 15 residues. J was trimmed by 6 bases and V by 5 bases; bases with no gene match: 8. Germline V lookup: CDR1 MDHEN, CDR2 SYDVKM. This CDR3 reads CASSPEQGASQPQHF. Written as DNA, the CDR3 is TGTGCCAGCAGTCCCGAACAGGGGGCGAGTCAGCCCCAGCATTTT.